The 4 T cell receptor beta chains presented below share a single source sample, sequenced in a study of blood T cell repertoires in COVID-19. Sequenced by immunoSEQ multiplex PCR; TCRdb stores in-frame clones only, minus some. This table has about 260,000 clones, just under 90% appearing once. The specimen sequenced was PBMCs or T cells enriched from blood (not recorded which). The source is a woman aged 25 to 39 with acute COVID-19.

The V and J genes are TRBV27 and TRBJ1-5; D gene uncertain. The CDR3 runs to 12 residues. CDR1 and CDR2 (germline): MNHEY, SMNVEV (reference sequence). V lost 6 bases and J 7 bases, leaving 10 bases between the germline ends. The CDR3 reads CASSHPEQPQHF. The CDR3 region has the DNA TGTGCCAGCAGCCATCCGGAGCAGCCCCAGCATTTT.

V usage is TRBV20-1 and J usage is TRBJ2-1; D is uncertain. In germline, CDR1 is DFQATT, CDR2 SNEGSKA (reference sequence). The V gene lost 6 bases and the J gene lost 4 bases, with 4 bases spanning the gap. The CDR3 covers 10 residues. CDR3 DNA: TGCAGTGCCCATTACAATGAGCAGTTCTTC. It codes for CSAHYNEQFF.

This chain links TRBV5-4 with TRBJ2-3; the D is unclear. V shed 1 base and J shed 4 bases, with 13 bases lying between them. The CDR3 length is 15 residues. Germline V gene lookup returns CDR1 SGHNT and CDR2 YYREEE (reference sequence). The CDR3 spells CASSLTVSGSDTQYF. The CDR3 nucleotides read TGTGCCAGCAGCTTGACCGTTTCAGGCTCAGATACGCAGTATTTT. Together with reference TRBV5-4 and TRBJ2-3, the CDR3 gives the full variable domain: ETGVTQSPTHLIKTRGQQVTLRCSSQSGHNTVSWYQQALGQGPQFIFQYYREEENGRGNFPPRFSGLQFPNYSSELNVNALELDDSALYLCASSLTVSGSDTQYFGPGTRLTVL.

The chain is built from TRBV5-4 and TRBJ1-6; D is undetermined. Germline CDR1 SGHNT, CDR2 YYREEE (reference sequence). The V gene lost 3 bases and the J gene lost 7 bases, with 11 bases spanning the gap. The CDR3 consists of 14 residues. CDR3: CASSSEAVNSPLHF. Written as DNA, the CDR3 is TGTGCCAGCAGCTCGGAGGCAGTCAATTCACCCCTCCACTTT.